This T cell receptor (beta chain) was observed in a study of T-cell reconstitution after alpha-beta-depleted transplantation in children. At least ten counts were recorded for this clonotype. It was with unique molecular identifiers that the TCRbeta library was prepared. A single record per CDR3 protein comes from TCRdb applying MiXCR to the PCR reads. This sample yields 480,000 or so distinct CDR3 sequences, of which under 12% are seen a single time; approximately 2% belongs to the top ten. The sample here was PBMCs, taken before TCRalphabeta/CD19-depleted stem cell transplant. The receptor's source is a child aged 2-15 years with inherited bone marrow failure, due to receive a stem cell transplant.

CDR3 residues: CASRRALGGRGTQYF. In DNA, the CDR3 is TGCGCCAGCAGGAGAGCCCTCGGGGGCCGTGGGACCCAGTACTTC. The chain joins TRBV5-1 to TRBJ2-5; the D gene could be TRBD1 or TRBD2 (6 bases each). V was trimmed by 5 bases and J by 7 bases, leaving 21 bases between them. The CDR3 spans 15 residues. Per germline, CDR1 SGHRS and CDR2 YFSETQ.